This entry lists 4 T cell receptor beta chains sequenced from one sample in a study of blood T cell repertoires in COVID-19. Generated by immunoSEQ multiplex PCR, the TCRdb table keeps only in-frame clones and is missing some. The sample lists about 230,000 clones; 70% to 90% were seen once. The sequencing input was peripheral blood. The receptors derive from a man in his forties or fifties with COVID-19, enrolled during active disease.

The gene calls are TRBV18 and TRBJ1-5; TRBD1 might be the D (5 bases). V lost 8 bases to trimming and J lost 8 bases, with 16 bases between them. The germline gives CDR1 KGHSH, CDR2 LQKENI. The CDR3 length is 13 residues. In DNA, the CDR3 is TGTGCCAGCGGGCGCGGGGGAGAAAAGCCCCAGCATTTT. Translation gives CASGRGGEKPQHF.

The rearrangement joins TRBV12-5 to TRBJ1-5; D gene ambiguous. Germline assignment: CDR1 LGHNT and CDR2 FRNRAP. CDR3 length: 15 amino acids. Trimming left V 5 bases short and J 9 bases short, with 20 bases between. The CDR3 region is CASGQTEGLSAPQHF. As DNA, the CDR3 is TGTGCTAGTGGTCAAACCGAGGGCCTCTCCGCGCCCCAGCATTTT.

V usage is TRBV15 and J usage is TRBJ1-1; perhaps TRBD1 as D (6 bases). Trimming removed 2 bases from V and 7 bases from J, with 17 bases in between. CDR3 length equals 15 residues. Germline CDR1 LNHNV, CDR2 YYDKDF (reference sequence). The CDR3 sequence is CATSRSGNRDIEAFF. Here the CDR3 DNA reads TGTGCCACCAGCAGAAGCGGTAACAGGGATATTGAAGCTTTCTTT. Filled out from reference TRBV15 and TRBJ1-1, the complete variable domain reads DAMVIQNPRYQVTQFGKPVTLSCSQTLNHNVMYWYQQKSSQAPKLLFHYYDKDFNNEADTPDNFQSRRPNTSFCFLDIRSPGLGDTAMYLCATSRSGNRDIEAFFGQGTRLTVV.

As DNA, the CDR3 is TGTGCCAGCAGTTACTCGAAAGGGGGCCCCTACGAGCAGTACTTC. Translation gives CASSYSKGGPYEQYF. The chain carries TRBV6-5 and TRBJ2-7, with 7 positions matching TRBD1. Germline CDR1 MNHEY, CDR2 SVGAGI. The CDR3 extends over 15 amino acids. The trim removed 0 bases at V and 2 bases at J, leaving 4 bases unmatched.